A single sample gave rise to the 15 T cell receptor beta chains below, sequenced in a study of blood T cell repertoires in COVID-19. Using immunoSEQ multiplex PCR, the repertoire was profiled, and TCRdb retains in-frame clones only, with some absent. This sample has over 130,000 clones; 70% to 90% occur once, and the top ten carry roughly 11%. Input material: peripheral blood. Receptors originate from an elderly woman with acute or convalescent COVID-19.

The sample holds one count of this clone. The gene calls are TRBV7-6 and TRBJ2-7, with D possibly TRBD2 on 5 matching bases. The CDR3 is made up of 15 amino acids. V lost 0 bases and J 2 bases, leaving 11 bases between the germline ends. Germline CDR1 and CDR2: SGHVS and FNYEAQ. The DNA for the CDR3 is TGTGCCAGCAGCTTAGCGACTAACCCTACCTACGAGCAGTACTTC. It yields the protein CASSLATNPTYEQYF. Filled out from reference TRBV7-6 and TRBJ2-7, the complete variable domain reads GAGVSQSPRYKVTKRGQDVALRCDPISGHVSLYWYRQALGQGPEFLTYFNYEAQQDKSGLPNDRFSAERPEGSISTLTIQRTEQRDSAMYRCASSLATNPTYEQYFGPGTRLTVT.

The chain uses TRBV27 and TRBJ2-2, with 11 bases that match TRBD2. Germline values: CDR1 MNHEY, CDR2 SMNVEV (reference sequence). Trimming took 5 bases from V and 6 from J; bases not matched to a gene: 17. This CDR3 region has 19 residues. CDR3 protein: CASSPRGGTSGGPAGELFF. The CDR3 DNA is TGTGCCAGCAGTCCCCGGGGGGGAACTAGCGGGGGTCCCGCCGGGGAGCTGTTTTTT.

This chain uses TRBV6-4 with TRBJ1-1; D might be TRBD1 (5 bases). Germline lookup yields CDR1 MRHNA and CDR2 SNTAGT. Trimming stripped 6 bases from V and 2 bases from J, with 10 bases between. The CDR3 runs to 13 residues. CDR3 in amino acids: CASSREGNTEAFF. CDR3 DNA sequence: TGTGCCAGCAGCAGGGAGGGAAACACTGAAGCTTTCTTT.

This rearrangement joins TRBV19 to TRBJ1-1, with a possible D match to TRBD1 (6 bases). This CDR3 has 15 residues. V lost 6 bases to trimming and J lost 4 bases, with 18 bases between them. Germline V gives CDR1 LNHDA, CDR2 SQIVND (reference sequence). This CDR3 is CASSRTHPGATEAFF. The CDR3, as DNA: TGTGCCAGTAGCAGGACACACCCAGGGGCCACTGAAGCTTTCTTT.

The count of this clone is one. The chain carries TRBV5-4 and TRBJ1-1; 7 nucleotides match TRBD1. The CDR3 has 14 residues. V trimming: 4 bases; J trimming: 0 bases; junction bases outside the gene matches: 3. Per the germline V gene, CDR1 is SGHNT and CDR2 is YYREEE (reference sequence). The chain's CDR3 is CASSPTGVNTEAFF. In DNA, the CDR3 is TGTGCCAGCAGCCCAACAGGGGTGAACACTGAAGCTTTCTTT.

This chain joins TRBV6-6 and TRBJ2-4; 10 bases fit TRBD1. Germline V gene sequence: CDR1 MNHNY, CDR2 SVGAGI (reference sequence). Trimming took 6 bases from V and 10 from J; bases not matched to a gene: 18. CDR3 size: 17 residues. The CDR3 region has the DNA TGTGCCAGCAGCCGACAGACAGGGGGCAAGATAAAACAGATTCAGTACTTC. Encoded protein: CASSRQTGGKIKQIQYF.

This clone has only one observation. The chain has TRBV7-2 and TRBJ2-1, with 10 bases lining up with TRBD2. CDR3 length: 15 amino acids. The V and J ends lost 2 bases and 7 bases, in that order; junction bases with no gene match: 5. Germline CDR1 reads SGHTA; CDR2 reads FQGNSA. CDR3 loop: CASSLLAGGMNEQFF. CDR3 DNA sequence: TGTGCCAGCAGCTTATTAGCGGGGGGCATGAATGAGCAGTTCTTC.

This sequence joins TRBV6-1 and TRBJ1-4, with 11 bases aligning to TRBD1. The V segment lost 1 base and the J segment 5 bases; nucleotides outside the gene matches: 0. The CDR3 contains 15 residues. The germline CDR1 and CDR2 sequences are MNHNS and SASEGT. The CDR3 loop reads CASSEGTGGNEKLFF. CDR3 DNA sequence: TGTGCCAGCAGTGAAGGGACAGGGGGCAATGAAAAACTGTTTTTT.

This clone has just one count. This chain joins TRBV18 and TRBJ2-3; TRBD2 matches 7 bases. There are 16 residues in the CDR3. Losses at the gene ends were 3 bases for V and 3 bases for J; bases not matched to a gene: 9. Germline loops: CDR1 KGHSH, CDR2 LQKENI. The CDR3 DNA reads TGTGCCAGCTCACCGGGTGCGGGGGTGAGAACAGATACGCAGTATTTT. Protein product: CASSPGAGVRTDTQYF.

The rearrangement uses TRBV6-5 and TRBJ1-2; TRBD1 agrees at 11 bases. The CDR3 covers 16 residues. The germline gives CDR1 MNHEY, CDR2 SVGAGI. The V gene end was trimmed by 0 bases and the J gene end by 4 bases; junction bases not matched to a gene: 4. The CDR3 loop is CASSYSDRGRPYGYTF. The CDR3 DNA sequence: TGTGCCAGCAGTTACTCGGACAGGGGGCGCCCCTATGGCTACACCTTC.

The chain joins TRBV7-8 to TRBJ2-3; 7 nucleotides agree with TRBD2. Trimming removed 5 bases from V and 0 bases from J; junction bases left unmatched: 5. This CDR3 contains 15 residues. CDR1 SGHVS and CDR2 FQNEAQ come from the germline V gene. Here the CDR3 reads CASSLRGVSTDTQYF. The CDR3 DNA sequence: TGTGCCAGCAGCCTCCGGGGGGTTAGCACAGATACGCAGTATTTT.

The chain couples TRBV14 to TRBJ1-1; TRBD1 matches 7 bases. With 2 bases clipped from V and 0 bases from J, the junction kept 9 bases outside the gene matches. The CDR3 runs to 17 residues. CDR1 is SGHDN, CDR2 FVKESK, per germline. Here the CDR3 DNA reads TGTGCCAGCAGCCAACGGGACAGTTTTGATTTGAACACTGAAGCTTTCTTT. Translation: CASSQRDSFDLNTEAFF.

In this sample, this clone turned up a few times. The rearrangement uses TRBV5-4 and TRBJ1-2; D is perhaps TRBD1 (6 bases). V gave up 0 bases and J gave up 8 bases, with 14 bases separating them. The CDR3 is made up of 14 amino acids. Germline CDR1 is SGHNT and CDR2 is YYREEE (reference sequence). The CDR3 region is CASSLGQGMMGYTF. As DNA, the CDR3 is TGTGCCAGCAGCTTGGGGCAGGGGATGATGGGCTACACCTTC.

The chain joins TRBV5-1 to TRBJ1-1; a possible D gene is TRBD1 (5 bases). The CDR3 sequence is 15 residues long. CDR1 and CDR2 from the germline V gene are SGHRS and YFSETQ. The germline V and J ends were trimmed by 4 bases and 3 bases, with 16 bases remaining between them. Here the CDR3 DNA reads TGCGCCAGCAGCCTACTGGGGGAGGGGTACACTGAAGCTTTCTTT. This encodes CASSLLGEGYTEAFF.

This chain connects TRBV30 to TRBJ1-2; possibly TRBD1 for D (6 bases). This CDR3 comprises 15 residues. Germline-derived CDR1 and CDR2 are GTSNPN and SVGIG (reference sequence). V lost 2 bases to trimming and J lost 4 bases, with 17 bases between them. The CDR3 reads CAWSSGSGGGYGYTF. The CDR3 coding sequence is TGTGCCTGGAGTTCAGGGAGTGGGGGCGGCTATGGCTACACCTTC.